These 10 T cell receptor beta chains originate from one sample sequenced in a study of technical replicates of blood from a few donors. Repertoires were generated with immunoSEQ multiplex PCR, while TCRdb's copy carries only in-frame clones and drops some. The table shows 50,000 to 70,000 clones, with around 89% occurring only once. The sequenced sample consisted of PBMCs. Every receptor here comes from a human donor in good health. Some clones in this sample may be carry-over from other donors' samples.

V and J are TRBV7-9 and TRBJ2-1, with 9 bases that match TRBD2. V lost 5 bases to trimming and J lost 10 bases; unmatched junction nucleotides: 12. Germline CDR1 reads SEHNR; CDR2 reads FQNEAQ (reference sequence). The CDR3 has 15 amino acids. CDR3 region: CASSPRSGGPQEQFF. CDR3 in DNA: TGTGCCAGCAGCCCCCGCAGCGGGGGGCCCCAGGAGCAGTTCTTC.

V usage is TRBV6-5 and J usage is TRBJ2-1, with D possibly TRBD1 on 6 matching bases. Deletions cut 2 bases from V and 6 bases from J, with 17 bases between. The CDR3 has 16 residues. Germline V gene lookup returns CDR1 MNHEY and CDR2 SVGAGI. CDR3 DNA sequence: TGTGCCAGCAGTTACAACCGGGACAAGAAGGTCAATGAGCAGTTCTTC. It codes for CASSYNRDKKVNEQFF.

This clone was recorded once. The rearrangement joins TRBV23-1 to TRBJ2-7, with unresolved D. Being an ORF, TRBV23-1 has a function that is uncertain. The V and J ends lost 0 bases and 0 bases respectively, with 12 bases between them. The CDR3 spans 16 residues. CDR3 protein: CASSQSGRKCSYEQYF. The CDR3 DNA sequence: TGCGCCAGCAGTCAATCAGGCAGGAAGTGCTCCTACGAGCAGTACTTC.

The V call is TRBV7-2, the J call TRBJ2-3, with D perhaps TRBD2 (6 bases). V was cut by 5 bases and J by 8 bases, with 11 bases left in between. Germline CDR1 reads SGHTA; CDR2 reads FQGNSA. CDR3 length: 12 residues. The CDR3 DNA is TGTGCCAGCAGCCAGTCGGAGGGTACGCAGTATTTT. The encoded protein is CASSQSEGTQYF. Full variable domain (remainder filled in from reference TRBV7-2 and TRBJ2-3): GAGVSQSPSNKVTEKGKDVELRCDPISGHTALYWYRQSLGQGLEFLIYFQGNSAPDKSGLPSDRFSAERTGGSVSTLTIQRTQQEDSAVYLCASSQSEGTQYFGPGTRLTVL.

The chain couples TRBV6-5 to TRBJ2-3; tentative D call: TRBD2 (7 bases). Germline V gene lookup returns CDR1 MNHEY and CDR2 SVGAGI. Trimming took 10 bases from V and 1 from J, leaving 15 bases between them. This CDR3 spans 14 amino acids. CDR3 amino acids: CATTRGAGTDTQYF. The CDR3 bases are TGTGCCACAACCCGGGGGGCGGGCACAGATACGCAGTATTTT.

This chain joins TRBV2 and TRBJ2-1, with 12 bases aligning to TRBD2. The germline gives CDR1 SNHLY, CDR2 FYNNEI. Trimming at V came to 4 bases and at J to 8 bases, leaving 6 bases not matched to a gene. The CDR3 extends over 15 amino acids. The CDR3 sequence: CASSARLAGAYEQFF. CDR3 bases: TGTGCCAGCAGTGCTCGACTAGCGGGGGCCTATGAGCAGTTCTTC.

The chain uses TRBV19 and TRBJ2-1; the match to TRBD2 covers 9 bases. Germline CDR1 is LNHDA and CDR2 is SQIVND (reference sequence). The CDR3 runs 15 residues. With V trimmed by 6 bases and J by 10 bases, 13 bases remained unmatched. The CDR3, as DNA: TGTGCCAGTAGCACTCTAGCGGGACGGGTTCGGGAGCAGTTCTTC. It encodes CASSTLAGRVREQFF.

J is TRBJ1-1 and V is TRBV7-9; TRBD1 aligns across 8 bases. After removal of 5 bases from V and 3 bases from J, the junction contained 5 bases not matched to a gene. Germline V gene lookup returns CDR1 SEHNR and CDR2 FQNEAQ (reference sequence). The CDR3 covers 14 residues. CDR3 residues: CASSHTGGDTEAFF. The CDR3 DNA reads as TGTGCCAGCAGCCACACAGGGGGGGACACTGAAGCTTTCTTT.

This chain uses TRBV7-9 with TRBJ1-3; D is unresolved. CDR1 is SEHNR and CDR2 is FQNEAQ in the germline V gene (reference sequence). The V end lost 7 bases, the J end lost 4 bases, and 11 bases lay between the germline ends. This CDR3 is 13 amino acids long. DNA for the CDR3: TGTGCCAGCATCGGGGTAGCGGGAAACACCATATATTTT. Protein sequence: CASIGVAGNTIYF.

The CDR3 here is CASSYGGTGANVLTF. DNA of the CDR3: TGTGCCAGCAGTTACGGGGGCACTGGGGCCAACGTCCTGACTTTC. The rearrangement links TRBV6-6 to TRBJ2-6; D possibly corresponds to TRBD1 (6 bases). The CDR3 consists of 15 residues. Germline assignment: CDR1 MNHNY and CDR2 SVGAGI (reference sequence). Deletions cut 2 bases from V and 2 bases from J, with 7 bases between.